These 24 T cell receptor beta chains share one sample of origin, sequenced in a study of cytomegalovirus exposure and HLA in healthy donors. Primers included in the PCR were 60 Vbeta and 13 Jbeta primers. This table comes from immunoSEQ multiplex PCR, and its TCRdb copy is limited to in-frame clones, with some not included. The table includes 160,000 or so clones, approximately 80% detected once. The specimen was PBMCs. Receptors were obtained from a woman aged 45-60 years in good health and CMV-seronegative.

The V and J genes are TRBV9 and TRBJ1-6; TRBD1 might be the D (6 bases). Germline lookup yields CDR1 SGDLS and CDR2 YYNGEE. This CDR3 spans 16 amino acids. V gave up 4 bases and J gave up 6 bases, with 17 bases separating them. Here the CDR3 DNA reads TGTGCCAGCAGCACAGGTGGGACAAGGTCTAATTCACCCCTCCACTTT. This sequence encodes CASSTGGTRSNSPLHF.

J is TRBJ2-7 and V is TRBV4-1; D is uncertain. CDR1 MGHRA and CDR2 YSYEKL come from the germline V gene. This CDR3 is built from 13 residues. V was pared by 2 bases and J by 5 bases, with 10 bases between. As DNA, the CDR3 is TGCGCCAGCAGCCAAATTTCCCGGGACGAGCAGTACTTC. Encoded protein: CASSQISRDEQYF.

This sequence joins TRBV5-4 and TRBJ1-1, with a tentative D call TRBD1 (6 bases). This CDR3 is 14 amino acids long. The V and J ends lost 2 bases and 8 bases respectively, with 16 bases between them. Germline V CDR1 and CDR2: SGHNT, YYREEE (reference sequence). CDR3 sequence (DNA): TGTGCCAGCAGCTTTTGGGGGGGACATATGGAAGCTTTCTTT. Its translation: CASSFWGGHMEAFF. The full variable domain, with the rest looked up from reference TRBV5-4 and TRBJ1-1, is ETGVTQSPTHLIKTRGQQVTLRCSSQSGHNTVSWYQQALGQGPQFIFQYYREEENGRGNFPPRFSGLQFPNYSSELNVNALELDDSALYLCASSFWGGHMEAFFGQGTRLTVV.

The chain links TRBV7-2 to TRBJ2-1, with 7 positions matching TRBD2. V lost 5 bases and J lost 0; bases outside the gene matches: 4. CDR1 SGHTA and CDR2 FQGNSA come from the germline V gene. The CDR3 totals 15 residues. This chain's CDR3 is CASSPGGNSYNEQFF. CDR3 nucleotide sequence: TGTGCCAGCAGCCCCGGGGGGAACTCCTACAATGAGCAGTTCTTC.

The chain joins TRBV10-3 to TRBJ1-1, with D maybe TRBD1 (5 bases). The CDR3 extends over 14 amino acids. Trimming cost V 1 base and J 1 base, with 7 bases left between them. Germline V gives CDR1 ENHRY, CDR2 SYGVKD. The CDR3 is CAISEYGQNTEAFF. The CDR3 DNA sequence: TGTGCCATCAGTGAGTACGGACAGAACACTGAAGCTTTCTTT.

Only one count was recorded for this clone. This chain uses TRBV4-3 with TRBJ1-6, with TRBD1 matching 8 bases. CDR1 and CDR2 from the germline V gene are LGHNA and YSLEER. Germline trimming cut 3 bases from V and 0 bases from J; bases unmatched to any gene: 13. The length of the CDR3 is 20 residues. The CDR3 loop is CASSQSSPGQAVSYNSPLHF. The CDR3 bases are TGCGCCAGCAGCCAGAGTAGTCCGGGACAGGCAGTCTCCTATAATTCACCCCTCCACTTT.

As for this clone: A junction boundary mismatches the germline segment, possibly from a read error. The chain is built from TRBV7-7 and TRBJ2-2; D possibly corresponds to TRBD2 (5 bases). Germline values: CDR1 SSHAT, CDR2 FNYEAQ (reference sequence). The CDR3 consists of 15 residues. The CDR3, as DNA: TGTGCCAGCAGCTTAGTTGGTAGCGTGCGCCGGGGAGCTGTTTTT. It yields the protein CASSLVGSVRRGAVF.

The chain is built from TRBV9 and TRBJ2-3; D is uncertain. Germline-derived CDR1 and CDR2 are SGDLS and YYNGEE. Deletions cut 2 bases from V and 10 bases from J, with 14 bases between. The CDR3 runs 13 residues. CDR3 in amino acids: CASSVDTSSPQYF. CDR3 nucleotide sequence: TGTGCCAGCAGCGTCGATACTTCCTCTCCGCAGTATTTT.

This clone has only one observation. The CDR3 region is CASSLGGGGAFF. The CDR3 DNA reads as TGTGCCAGCAGTTTAGGGGGAGGGGGGGCTTTCTTT. This chain uses TRBV28 with TRBJ1-1, with a weak D call TRBD1 (6 bases). The germline V gene encodes CDR1 MDHEN and CDR2 SYDVKM. The germline V and J ends were trimmed by 2 bases and 11 bases, with 12 bases remaining between them. This CDR3 is built from 12 residues.

This rearrangement joins TRBV4-1 to TRBJ1-1; 10 positions match TRBD1. The V gene end was trimmed by 0 bases and the J gene end by 10 bases; junction bases not matched to a gene: 8. The CDR3 covers 15 residues. Germline CDR1 and CDR2: MGHRA and YSYEKL. CDR3 protein: CASSQDHLRDRGAFF. In DNA, the CDR3 is TGCGCCAGCAGCCAAGATCACCTTCGGGACAGGGGAGCTTTCTTT.

V is TRBV29-1 and J is TRBJ2-7, with 8 bases matching TRBD1. CDR1 and CDR2 (germline): SQVTM, ANQGSEA. This CDR3 contains 12 residues. V lost 4 bases and J lost 5; bases outside the gene matches: 4. CDR3 sequence (DNA): TGCAGCGTTGGGGACAGGATGCACGAGCAGTACTTC. It encodes CSVGDRMHEQYF.

This chain connects TRBV7-6 to TRBJ2-1; no definite D call. Trimming stripped 1 base from V and 4 bases from J, with 5 bases between. The germline gives CDR1 SGHVS, CDR2 FNYEAQ. The CDR3 runs 13 residues. CDR3: CASSLGRYNEQFF. CDR3 DNA sequence: TGTGCCAGCAGCTTAGGGCGGTACAATGAGCAGTTCTTC.

The chain is built from TRBV6-5 and TRBJ2-7, with 7 bases aligning to TRBD1. Germline V gene lookup returns CDR1 MNHEY and CDR2 SVGAGI. V was pared by 5 bases and J by 6 bases, with 7 bases of the junction left unmatched. The CDR3 is 13 amino acids. The CDR3 DNA reads TGTGCCAGCAGTCATCCGACAGGGTTCGAGCAGTACTTC. This gives the protein CASSHPTGFEQYF.

This clone was recorded only once. The V call is TRBV5-1, the J call TRBJ1-6; D ambiguous. Trimming removed 0 bases from V and 2 bases from J, with 9 bases in between. The CDR3 is 16 amino acids. Germline V gene lookup returns CDR1 SGHRS and CDR2 YFSETQ. CDR3: CASSLGAGAYNSPLHF. CDR3 bases: TGCGCCAGCAGCTTGGGGGCAGGCGCCTATAATTCACCCCTCCACTTT.

This clone appeared a single time. J is TRBJ2-7 and V is TRBV5-1; 10 bases line up with TRBD2. This CDR3 is built from 13 residues. Unmatched junction bases numbered 3, after V lost 4 bases and J lost 5 bases. Germline V gives CDR1 SGHRS, CDR2 YFSETQ. The CDR3 DNA reads TGCGCCAGCAGCCCGGGGACTAGCGACGAGCAGTACTTC. Translated, it gives CASSPGTSDEQYF.

This sequence joins TRBV14 and TRBJ1-2; the D is unclear. This CDR3 has 17 residues. The germline V gene encodes CDR1 SGHDN and CDR2 FVKESK. Trimming removed 0 bases from V and 5 bases from J, with 19 bases in between. The CDR3 DNA is TGTGCCAGCAGCCAAGATTTTATGTCAGCCGGACTATATGGCTACACCTTC. This translates into CASSQDFMSAGLYGYTF.

The chain links TRBV7-6 to TRBJ2-7; 9 bases fit TRBD1. This CDR3 spans 17 amino acids. V shed 1 base and J 2 bases; nucleotides not matched to a gene: 9. Per germline, CDR1 SGHVS and CDR2 FNYEAQ. The chain's CDR3 is CASSLGVVGTGTYEQYF. For the CDR3, the DNA is TGTGCCAGCAGCTTAGGGGTTGTCGGGACAGGGACCTACGAGCAGTACTTC. Using reference TRBV7-6 and TRBJ2-7 for the parts outside the CDR3, the full variable domain is GAGVSQSPRYKVTKRGQDVALRCDPISGHVSLYWYRQALGQGPEFLTYFNYEAQQDKSGLPNDRFSAERPEGSISTLTIQRTEQRDSAMYRCASSLGVVGTGTYEQYFGPGTRLTVT.

This clone occurred a few times. This rearrangement joins TRBV9 to TRBJ2-5, with D possibly being TRBD2 (6 bases). The CDR3 is 15 amino acids. The V end was cut by 0 bases, the J end by 3 bases, with 12 bases between. Germline loops: CDR1 SGDLS, CDR2 YYNGEE. The CDR3 nucleotides read TGTGCCAGCAGCGTAGGGTTGGTAGCGGAAGAGACCCAGTACTTC. Protein: CASSVGLVAEETQYF.

The table lists this clone with a few counts. Additional DNA sequences in this sample encode the identical CDR3. The V and J genes are TRBV7-3 and TRBJ2-1; 13 nucleotides match TRBD2. V lost 10 bases, J lost 7 bases, and 7 bases stayed unmatched. This CDR3 has 14 residues. Germline V lookup: CDR1 SGHTA, CDR2 FQGTGA. The CDR3 is CATKRTSGGNEQFF. CDR3 in DNA: TGTGCCACCAAAAGGACTAGCGGGGGAAATGAGCAGTTCTTC.

The chain recombines TRBV7-2 with TRBJ2-1; 9 bases agree with TRBD2. The J segment lost 4 bases and the V segment lost 7 bases, leaving 14 bases of the junction unmatched. The CDR3 is 17 residues long. Germline CDR1 is SGHTA and CDR2 is FQGNSA. The CDR3: CASTHPRGGASYNEQFF. CDR3 coding DNA: TGTGCCAGCACCCATCCTCGCGGGGGGGCGAGTTACAATGAGCAGTTCTTC.

The J gene is TRBJ2-3, the V gene TRBV2; 7 bases are a match to TRBD2. The CDR3 loop spans 13 amino acids. The V gene end was trimmed by 8 bases and the J gene end by 1 base; junction bases not matched to a gene: 3. CDR1 and CDR2 (germline): SNHLY, FYNNEI. The CDR3 protein is CASGTTRTDTQYF. In DNA form, the CDR3 reads TGTGCCAGCGGGACTACCCGCACAGATACGCAGTATTTT.

This chain uses TRBV30 with TRBJ1-5, with D maybe TRBD1 (5 bases). The germline CDR1 and CDR2 sequences are GTSNPN and SVGIG (reference sequence). The V end was cut by 0 bases, the J end by 10 bases, with 19 bases between. The CDR3 has 15 amino acids. The CDR3 DNA is TGTGCCTGGAGTGTACGGGGGAGCCACTTGGGACCCCAGCATTTT. It codes for CAWSVRGSHLGPQHF. Full variable domain (rest looked up from reference TRBV30 and TRBJ1-5): SQTIHQWPATLVQPVGSPLSLECTVEGTSNPNLYWYRQAAGRGLQLLFYSVGIGQISSEVPQNLSASRPQDRQFILSSKKLLLSDSGFYLCAWSVRGSHLGPQHFGDGTRLSIL.

In DNA form, the CDR3 reads TGCGCCAGCAGTTCCCCGGGACTAGCGCCCACATCCTACGAGCAGTACTTC. Its translation: CASSSPGLAPTSYEQYF. This chain links TRBV10-2 with TRBJ2-7, with 10 bases lining up with TRBD2. The CDR3 is 17 residues long. V dropped 5 bases and J dropped 1; count of bases not matched to a gene: 11. CDR1 and CDR2 from the germline V gene are WSHSY and SAAADI.

V gene TRBV28 combines with J gene TRBJ2-7, with 13 bases that match TRBD2. CDR3 size: 16 residues. V was pared by 3 bases and J by 5 bases, with 7 bases of the junction left unmatched. Germline CDR1 is MDHEN and CDR2 is SYDVKM. CDR3 nucleotide sequence: TGTGCCAGCAGTTTCTGGACTAGCGGGAGAGCCAACGAGCAGTACTTC. It codes for CASSFWTSGRANEQYF.